One sample yielded the 2 T cell receptor beta chains listed below, sequenced in a study of blood T cell repertoires in COVID-19. The protocol was immunoSEQ multiplex PCR, while the TCRdb copy is restricted to in-frame clones and leaves out a portion. The data show about 130,000 clones, around 78% seen once. Sequenced sample: peripheral blood. The receptors come from a human donor in a cohort sampled during active COVID-19.

The chain has TRBV3-1 (or the pseudogene TRBV3-2) and TRBJ2-2; D possibly corresponds to TRBD2 (6 bases). Trimming stripped 5 bases from V and 13 bases from J, with 14 bases between. The CDR3 spans 12 residues. Germline V gene data show CDR1 as LGHDT and CDR2 as YNNKEL (reference sequence). The CDR3 sequence: CASSTRGGGLFF. The CDR3 DNA sequence: TGTGCCAGCAGCACCCGTGGGGGAGGGCTGTTTTTT.

The chain links TRBV9 to TRBJ2-7; D is undetermined. Germline V CDR1 and CDR2: SGDLS, YYNGEE. The V end was cut by 0 bases, the J end by 2 bases, with 15 bases between. The CDR3 is 16 amino acids. CDR3 residues: CASSVAPVPIAYEQYF. The CDR3 DNA is TGTGCCAGCAGCGTAGCCCCCGTTCCGATAGCCTACGAGCAGTACTTC.